Here is one T cell receptor beta chain with its context. What this receptor recognizes is not known. Per-base qualities were not stored, and no clone one base away is much larger. Explained via the paper, the time point label denotes: baseline before first vaccination. The vaccinee samples were drawn from two UK trials, COV001 and COV002, one of which was a single-blind randomized controlled phase 2/3 trial testing AZD1222 (ChAdOx1 nCoV-19) in healthy adults. For TCRbeta chain sequencing, PBMC samples from trial participants were taken at day 0 and at day 28 after the second dose. Inclusive of the bounding cysteine and phenylalanine, the CDR3 is 13 residues long. The retained sequence is limited to the CDR3, 39 bases, with the frame set at the first base. V is shortened by 2 bases, J by 2 bases, and the region joining them spans 7 bases. According to the germline V gene, CDR1 reads SGHRS and CDR2 reads YFSETQ.

The CDR3 regions of human TCRbeta chains were subjected to immunosequencing. Concerning the study's data processing: TCRs in the repertoires were matched against a reference library of SARS-CoV-2-specific TCRs that had been generated with the MIRA antigen-specificity platform. Breadth was defined as the fraction of unique TCRs that were SARS-CoV-2-associated, and depth was defined as the fraction of total T cells that were SARS-CoV-2-associated. Using the MIRA data, each spike-specific TCR was assigned both to the spike region to which the TCR was reactive and to a CD4 or CD8 class. Log10-transformed breadth and depth values were compared by one-way ANOVA with Sidak's multiple comparisons tests. Not all clones reach the TCRdb copy of this immuneACCESS table, which keeps in-frame sequences only. Checked studies attribute under half of the gap to unresolved V genes and leave the rest unexplained. V and J calls and clone size are given by that table; D and trimming were obtained from the DNA. For this sample there are about 150,000 clones; 91% appear just once. The biggest ten clones account for over 1.1% of the sample.

This entry is derived from a study of T cell responses to AZD1222 COVID-19 vaccine (dated by TCRdb to the early 2020s). The study in broad terms: Because spike-specific TCR depth and breadth did not differ between the two schedules, AZD1222 recipients who got a second dose at roughly 4 weeks were pooled with those who got a second dose at roughly 12 weeks. Enrollment into the trials was organized by age into subgroups of 18-55, 56-69 and 70-plus years, and those subgroups contained roughly 150, 30 and 60 TCR-sequenced participants, respectively. A total of more than 230 trial participants underwent TCR sequencing, of whom roughly 210 had received two doses of AZD1222 and 26 had received two doses of the MenACWY control vaccine. Paper-wide results and their limitations: The vaccine-associated CD4 TCRs covered the entire spike protein, and the dominant responses fell in regions 160-218 and 743-854. Reportedly, close to half of the unique spike-specific TCRs recognized epitopes lying outside the regions that are mutated in the B.1.351 and B.1.1.7 variants. In the small 56-69-year group, the increase in depth fell short of significance, most likely because of low power. Because no day 14 peak-response samples were available, repertoires were characterized only after the peak T cell response. A significant rise in spike-specific TCR breadth and depth was observed after two AZD1222 doses relative to day 0 and relative to MenACWY recipients. Most participants were white British and females outnumbered males, and the authors suggested that clonal diversity may have been underestimated. Only five to seven AZD1222 recipients were SARS-CoV-2 seropositive at baseline, limiting conclusions about previously exposed vaccinees.

Here the chain combines TRBV5-1 and TRBJ1-1, with the identity of the D gene unclear. The source of this sequence is an adult in good health. Material: peripheral blood, obtained on day 0 of AZD1222 vaccination. The DNA sequence reads TGCGCCAGCAGCTTACTGGGAAACACTGAAGCTTTCTTT. Its protein is CASSLLGNTEAFF.